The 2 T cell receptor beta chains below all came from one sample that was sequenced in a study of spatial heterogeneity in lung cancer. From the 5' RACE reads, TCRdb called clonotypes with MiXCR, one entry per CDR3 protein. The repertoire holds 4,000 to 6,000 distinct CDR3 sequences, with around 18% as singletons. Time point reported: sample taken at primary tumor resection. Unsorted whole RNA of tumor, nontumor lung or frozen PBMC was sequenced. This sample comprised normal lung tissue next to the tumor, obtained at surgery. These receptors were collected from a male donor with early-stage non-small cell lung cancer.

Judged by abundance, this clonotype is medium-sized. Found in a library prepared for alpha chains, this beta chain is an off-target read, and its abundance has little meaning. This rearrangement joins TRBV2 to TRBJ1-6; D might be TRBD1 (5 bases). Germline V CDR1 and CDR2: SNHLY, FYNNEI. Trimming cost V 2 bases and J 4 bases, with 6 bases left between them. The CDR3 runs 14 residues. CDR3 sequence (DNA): TGTGCCAGCAGTGAACAGGGTTATAATTCACCCCTCCACTTT. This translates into CASSEQGYNSPLHF.

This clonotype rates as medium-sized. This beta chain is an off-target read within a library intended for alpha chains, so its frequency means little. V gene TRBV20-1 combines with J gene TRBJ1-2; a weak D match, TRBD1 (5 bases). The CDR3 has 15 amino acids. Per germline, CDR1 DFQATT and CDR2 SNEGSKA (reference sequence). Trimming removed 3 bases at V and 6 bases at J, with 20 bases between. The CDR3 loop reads CSASGGAGSADGYTF. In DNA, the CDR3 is TGCAGTGCTAGCGGGGGAGCGGGATCAGCGGATGGCTACACCTTC.